The 20 T cell receptor beta chains below come from one sample, sequenced in a study of circulating CD8 cells and anti-PD-1 response in melanoma. Sorting of live CD3+CD8+TCRalphabeta+ cells by PD-1 and/or TIGIT gave four subsets. The QIAseq Immune Repertoire TCR panel built the libraries from roughly 16 ng of total RNA. TCRdb re-derived calls from the reads in MiXCR, one entry per CDR3 protein. The top ten clones hold 53% of a sample with 610 or so distinct CDR3 sequences, about a tenth of them seen once. The source material was CD8+ T cells from PBMCs, sampled at baseline or after one month of anti-PD-1 therapy (not recorded which). The receptor source for this set is a human donor with melanoma.

In this sample, this clonotype is medium-sized. V is TRBV19 and J is TRBJ1-2, with D hard to call. In germline, CDR1 is LNHDA, CDR2 SQIVND (reference sequence). Trimming cost V 3 bases and J 3 bases, with 11 bases left between them. The CDR3 runs 14 residues. Written as DNA, the CDR3 is TGTGCCAGTAGTATCGGCCCGATCTACTATGGCTACACCTTC. Protein: CASSIGPIYYGYTF.

The V call is TRBV5-5, the J call TRBJ1-2; D is unclear. The CDR3 spans 17 residues. CDR1 and CDR2 from the germline V gene are SGHKS and YYEKEE (reference sequence). V was clipped by 0 bases and J by 4 bases, with 19 bases between them. CDR3 sequence reads: CASSLVQATNRLYGYTF. As DNA, the CDR3 is TGTGCCAGCAGCTTGGTCCAGGCAACCAACCGACTCTATGGCTACACCTTC.

In this sample, this clonotype is medium-sized (0.01 to 0.1%). The chain employs TRBV7-9 and TRBJ1-4; unclear D gene. There are 15 residues in the CDR3. Looked up from germline, CDR1 is SEHNR and CDR2 is FQNEAQ (reference sequence). Trimming removed 5 bases from V and 5 bases from J, with 15 bases in between. The CDR3 DNA follows: TGTGCCAGCAGCCTTCCGGGCCCGGGGAATGAAAAACTGTTTTTT. Translating it yields CASSLPGPGNEKLFF.

In its sample, this clonotype is medium-sized. The CDR3 protein is CASSQDWRSNNGYTF. For the CDR3, the DNA is TGCGCCAGCAGCCAAGATTGGCGGAGCAATAATGGCTACACCTTC. V is TRBV4-3 and J is TRBJ1-2, with D unresolved. This CDR3 contains 15 residues. CDR1 and CDR2 from the germline V gene are LGHNA and YSLEER. The V gene lost 0 bases and the J gene lost 6 bases, with 14 bases spanning the gap.

This clonotype is labeled as large. The chain is built from TRBV19 and TRBJ2-7, with 13 bases lining up with TRBD2. CDR3 length: 18 residues. V shed 1 base and J 3 bases; nucleotides not matched to a gene: 9. Germline V lookup: CDR1 LNHDA, CDR2 SQIVND (reference sequence). The CDR3 DNA reads TGTGCCAGTAGTATAGGCGGACTAGCGGGGGCTAAAAACTACGAGCAGTACTTC. It specifies CASSIGGLAGAKNYEQYF.

This clonotype was picked up a small number of times. V is TRBV19 and J is TRBJ2-1; D uncertain. CDR3 length: 12 amino acids. Trimming took 1 base from V and 6 from J, leaving 4 bases between them. CDR1 and CDR2 from the germline V gene are LNHDA and SQIVND (reference sequence). The CDR3 DNA reads TGTGCCAGTAGTATAGCCTCCAATGAGCAGTTCTTC. Protein product: CASSIASNEQFF.

A word on this clonotype: A much more abundant neighbour one base away suggests this may be a read error. The J gene is TRBJ2-2, the V gene TRBV7-6; tentative D call: TRBD2 (5 bases). The CDR3 is 14 residues long. Germline V gives CDR1 SGHVS, CDR2 FNYEAQ. The CDR3 region has the DNA TGTGCCAGCAGCTTAGAGATGACCACCGGGGAGCTGCTTTTT. This codes for CASSLEMTTGELLF.

By frequency in the sample, this clonotype is large (0.1 to 1%). The chain has TRBV4-3 and TRBJ2-1; D may match TRBD1 or TRBD2 (5 bases each). This CDR3 spans 15 amino acids. The germline V gene has CDR1 LGHNA and CDR2 YSLEER. The V end lost 3 bases, the J end lost 6 bases, and 15 bases lay between the germline ends. The CDR3 DNA sequence: TGCGCCAGCAGCCACGGGGTGGGGGTAAGCAATGAGCAGTTCTTC. Translating it yields CASSHGVGVSNEQFF.

For this clonotype: A clone one base away is much larger, so this may be a read error. The CDR3 DNA sequence: TGTGCCAGCAGCTTAGCTCGCAGTAGCTGGGATGAAAGACTGTTTTTT. This codes for CASSLARSSWDERLFF. The V and J genes are TRBV7-9 and TRBJ1-4, with D uncertain. The germline CDR1 and CDR2 sequences are SEHNR and FQNEAQ (reference sequence). This CDR3 has 16 residues.

This clonotype counts as large. The chain combines TRBV12-3 or TRBV12-4 with TRBJ1-1, with a possible D match to TRBD1 (5 bases). The CDR3 extends over 14 amino acids. The ends were cut back, 4 bases at V and 0 bases at J, with 9 bases in the middle. This chain's CDR3 is CASSWGSVNTEAFF. The CDR3 DNA reads TGTGCCAGCAGTTGGGGCAGTGTGAACACTGAAGCTTTCTTT.

By sample share, this clonotype is large. This chain links TRBV27 with TRBJ2-7; D gene uncertain. The CDR3 extends over 11 amino acids. From germline, CDR1 is MNHEY and CDR2 SMNVEV (reference sequence). Trimming took 2 bases from V and 3 from J, leaving 2 bases between them. CDR3 sequence reads: CASSLIYEQYF. In DNA, the CDR3 is TGTGCCAGCAGTTTAATCTACGAGCAGTACTTC.

In DNA, the CDR3 is TGTGCCAGTAGTATAGGTCACAGCTACGAGCAGTACTTC. Protein: CASSIGHSYEQYF. The chain uses TRBV19 and TRBJ2-7; D is uncertain. Germline V gene sequence: CDR1 LNHDA, CDR2 SQIVND (reference sequence). The CDR3 contains 13 residues. Trimming took 1 base from V and 3 from J, leaving 7 bases between them. Based on the CDR3 plus reference TRBV19 and TRBJ2-7, the full variable domain is DGGITQSPKYLFRKEGQNVTLSCEQNLNHDAMYWYRQDPGQGLRLIYYSQIVNDFQKGDIAEGYSVSREKKESFPLTVTSAQKNPTAFYLCASSIGHSYEQYFGPGTRLTVT.

Relative to its sample, this clonotype is medium-sized. This chain links TRBV27 with TRBJ2-7; tentatively, D is TRBD2 (5 bases). Trimming took 3 bases from V and 1 from J, leaving 7 bases between them. The CDR3 contains 13 residues. Germline V gene sequence: CDR1 MNHEY, CDR2 SMNVEV (reference sequence). CDR3 sequence reads: CASSFGMSYEQYF. CDR3 nucleotides: TGTGCCAGCAGTTTCGGGATGTCCTACGAGCAGTACTTC.

By share, this clonotype counts as large. The rearrangement joins TRBV24-1 to TRBJ2-5, with D uncertain. The ends were cut back, 12 bases at V and 5 bases at J, with 12 bases in the middle. The V gene's germline CDR1 is KGHDR and CDR2 SFDVKD. CDR3 length equals 11 residues. The CDR3 protein is CAPPADETQYF. The CDR3, as DNA: TGTGCCCCACCGGCGGACGAGACCCAGTACTTC.

This clonotype is large (0.1 to 1%) by share. The rearrangement uses TRBV28 and TRBJ2-7; the D is unclear. V was trimmed by 2 bases and J by 1 base, leaving 15 bases between them. Per germline, CDR1 MDHEN and CDR2 SYDVKM. The CDR3 runs to 16 residues. CDR3 nucleotide sequence: TGTGCCAGCAGTTTAACTGCGTCCTTCGGTTCCTACGAGCAGTACTTC. It specifies CASSLTASFGSYEQYF.

This clonotype is categorized as medium-sized (0.01 to 0.1%). The chain employs TRBV19 and TRBJ1-1, with TRBD1 matching over 9 bases. Losses at the gene ends were 1 base for V and 1 base for J; bases not matched to a gene: 7. The CDR3 is 17 amino acids. CDR1 is LNHDA, CDR2 SQIVND, per germline (reference sequence). Written as DNA, the CDR3 is TGTGCCAGTAGTATAGTGTGGTTGGGACAGGGGAACACTGAAGCTTTCTTT. Its translation: CASSIVWLGQGNTEAFF.

The chain is built from TRBV7-9 and TRBJ2-2; D unresolved. Germline-derived CDR1 and CDR2 are SEHNR and FQNEAQ (reference sequence). The CDR3 consists of 14 residues. Trimming left V 3 bases short and J 0 bases short, with 5 bases between. CDR3 nucleotide sequence: TGTGCCAGCAGCTTGCCCACGAACACCGGGGAGCTGTTTTTT. This codes for CASSLPTNTGELFF. The full variable domain, in which reference TRBV7-9 and TRBJ2-2 provide the parts outside the CDR3, is DTGVSQNPRHKITKRGQNVTFRCDPISEHNRLYWYRQTLGQGPEFLTYFQNEAQLEKSRLLSDRFSAERPKGSFSTLEIQRTEQGDSAMYLCASSLPTNTGELFFGEGSRLTVL.

The table lists this clonotype with a few counts. The chain uses TRBV12-3 or TRBV12-4 and TRBJ1-1, with TRBD1 identical over 9 bases. This CDR3 has 14 residues. Unmatched junction bases numbered 3, after V lost 3 bases and J lost 4 bases. The CDR3 spells CASSFDRGATEAFF. CDR3 sequence (DNA): TGTGCCAGCAGTTTCGACAGGGGGGCCACTGAAGCTTTCTTT.

This clonotype is categorized as medium-sized. The chain recombines TRBV24-1 with TRBJ2-2; D not certain. The CDR3 runs 12 residues. CDR1 is KGHDR, CDR2 SFDVKD, per germline. V lost 6 bases and J 4 bases, leaving 5 bases between the germline ends. CDR3 amino acids: CATSQVTGELFF. CDR3 nucleotide sequence: TGTGCCACCAGTCAGGTCACCGGGGAGCTGTTTTTT.

Within the sample, this clonotype is large. The chain joins TRBV20-1 to TRBJ2-7; 7 nucleotides match TRBD2. The CDR3 loop spans 16 amino acids. Unmatched junction bases numbered 8, after V lost 0 bases and J lost 0 bases. Germline V CDR1 and CDR2: DFQATT, SNEGSKA (reference sequence). This CDR3 reads CSARDDSGQSSYEQYF. For the CDR3, the DNA is TGCAGTGCTAGAGACGATAGCGGGCAGAGCTCCTACGAGCAGTACTTC.